This T cell receptor (beta chain) was sequenced for a study of blood T cell repertoires in COVID-19. Overall study: Researchers got acute and convalescent COVID-19 samples from the United States, Italy and Spain.

V lost 1 base, J lost 4 bases, and 13 bases lay in between. From germline, CDR1 is SGHTA and CDR2 FQGNSA. This CDR3 comprises 15 residues. Some clones are missing from TCRdb's copy, which holds only in-frame ones; the method was immunoSEQ multiplex PCR. The sample contains around 120,000 clones, roughly 83% of which appear only once. The source is a woman aged 80 or over with acute or convalescent COVID-19. The chain is built from TRBV7-2 and TRBJ1-1, with D possibly TRBD1 on 5 matching bases. The sequenced sample was peripheral blood. The CDR3 loop is CASSLESGGGTEAFF. The CDR3 region has the DNA TGTGCCAGCAGCTTAGAGTCGGGGGGGGGCACTGAAGCTTTCTTT.